This T cell receptor (beta chain) was sequenced in a study of blood T cells in healthy people across ages (dated by TCRdb to the mid-2010s). The study in broad terms: Template switching captured roughly one uniquely barcoded TCR beta cDNA molecule per two T cells in model experiments. To track age-related changes in TCR beta repertoire diversity, the study relied on deep sequencing normalized with unique cDNA molecular identifiers. The donors were split into four age groups: young (average around 15 years), middle-aged (around 37), aged (roughly 60) and long-lived (approximately 80). To avoid experimental bias, donors of different ages were distributed randomly across sequencing lanes. The study analyzed two additional independent replicas of 1 million unique cDNA reads from the same blood draw for two donors, one aged 18 to 29 and one aged 80 or older. The study at large found these results: Compared with the aged group, the long-lived group had more naive CD4+ T cells, fewer expanded clones and increased TCR diversity, a pattern suggesting age selection. Donor CMV infection status was unknown, potentially confounding age-related changes in expanded clonotypes. Observed TCR beta diversity correlated strongly with the percentage of naive T cells measured by flow cytometry. Total diversity estimates from one million sequenced T cells were considered lower bounds and underestimates. As age increased, observed TCR beta diversity per million T cells dropped in a roughly linear way, and a significant reduction was already evident by age about 36. Because profiling used bulk unsorted PBMCs, naive and antigen-experienced compartments could not be compared conclusively.

Libraries were made using 5' RACE. The instrument was an Illumina HiSeq 2500. A second about 7 to 12 cycle PCR used a sample-barcoded 5' primer and a J-beta primer mix. A template-switch 5' adaptor carrying 12 random nucleotides introduced a unique molecular identifier onto each TCR beta cDNA molecule. Each sample yielded at least 3 million CDR3-containing paired-end reads. All of the RNA was converted into first-strand cDNA using the Mint cDNA synthesis kit, with a TRBC-specific oligonucleotide serving as the primer. Following uracil-DNA glycosylase treatment, a first 18-cycle PCR with universal primers M1SS and BC2_uni_R was performed on all cDNA. Concerning the study's data processing: Normalization of each sample was performed by random selection of 1 million high-quality reads, each carrying a distinct molecular identifier. Reads sharing molecular identifiers were discarded rather than binned into consensus sequences. MiTCR, with a Q25 quality threshold and the strictest error-elimination algorithm, was used for CDR3 identification, clonotype clustering and error correction. A nonparametric unseen species model with Euler transformation was used to estimate lower-bound total TCR beta diversity. The public sequencing data were trimmed at Q25 with fastp and processed into clonotypes with MiXCR by TCRdb, which kept only in-frame beta chains. When rows share a CDR3 protein, they turn into one entry using the most common DNA and genes. It is TCRdb's table, rather than the study itself, that gives the V and J calls and clone size. This sample lists 550,000 to 800,000 distinct CDR3 sequences; over 20% were detected once. The ten largest clones add up to roughly 3.9% of the sample.

Donors were under 40 systemically healthy Caucasian individuals from Russia aged roughly 6 to 90 years. Around 10 milliliters of peripheral blood were collected from each donor into EDTA-treated Vacutainer tubes. Ficoll-Paque density-gradient centrifugation was used to isolate PBMCs, with at least 7 million per sample. Trizol reagent was used to extract total RNA from the PBMCs, yielding at least 6 micrograms per sample. For every donor, an aliquot of PBMCs went through flow cytometry to measure the percentages of naive CD45RAhigh/CD27high T cells. The germline ends are 13 bases apart after V is trimmed by 2 bases and J by 5 bases. The germline V gene (reference sequence) provides CDR1 SEHNR and CDR2 FQNEAQ. The CDR3 goes from the cysteine to the phenylalanine over 15 residues. Only the CDR3 DNA is retained, 45 bases long and in frame from the first base. The sample holds a few counts of this clonotype. There is no known antigen for this receptor. Per-base quality was not reported, and no clone a single base away is much larger than it.

Sequencing was performed on blood. This TCR derives from an older man in good health. The chain is assembled from TRBV7-9 and TRBJ2-1; no D gene is confidently identified. The DNA sequence follows: TGTGCCAGCAGCTTACGGGTCGGGTCTAACAATGAGCAGTTCTTC. It codes for CASSLRVGSNNEQFF. With all but the CDR3 taken from the reference TRBV7-9 and TRBJ2-1 genes, the full variable domain is: DTGVSQNPRHKITKRGQNVTFRCDPISEHNRLYWYRQTLGQGPEFLTYFQNEAQLEKSRLLSDRFSAERPKGSFSTLEIQRTEQGDSAMYLCASSLRVGSNNEQFFGPGTRLTVL.